The next 15 T cell receptor beta chains were all read from a single sample in a study of cytomegalovirus exposure and HLA in healthy donors. Using immunoSEQ multiplex PCR, the repertoire was profiled, and TCRdb retains in-frame clones only, with some absent. Of more than 85,000 clones in the sample, around nine tenths were seen once. Sequenced sample: PBMCs. The receptors were gathered from a young woman in good health and CMV-seronegative.

In this sample, this clone turned up once. The rearrangement links TRBV4-2 to TRBJ2-1, with D possibly TRBD2 on 6 matching bases. Germline CDR1 reads LGHNA; CDR2 reads YNFKEQ. Trimming cost V 0 bases and J 7 bases, with 19 bases left between them. This CDR3 has 17 residues. CDR3 sequence: CASSQETHRTNLNEQFF. The CDR3 DNA reads as TGTGCCAGCAGCCAAGAGACTCACAGGACTAATTTGAATGAGCAGTTCTTC.

The V call is TRBV29-1, the J call TRBJ1-1, with TRBD1 matching over 9 bases. The germline V gene encodes CDR1 SQVTM and CDR2 ANQGSEA. The V and J ends lost 6 bases and 1 base, in that order; junction bases with no gene match: 9. CDR3 length: 15 residues. The CDR3 sequence: CSVKGTGFGNTEAFF. In DNA form, the CDR3 reads TGCAGCGTCAAAGGGACAGGGTTTGGGAACACTGAAGCTTTCTTT.

The chain couples TRBV6-5 to TRBJ2-1; D gene unclear. Germline V lookup: CDR1 MNHEY, CDR2 SVGAGI. The germline V and J ends were trimmed by 5 bases and 7 bases, with 15 bases remaining between them. The CDR3 length is 14 residues. CDR3 bases: TGTGCCAGCAGTCCTATCTACGGGTATAATGAGCAGTTCTTC. This translates into CASSPIYGYNEQFF.

The rearrangement links TRBV7-9 to TRBJ2-6; D uncertain. Trimming shortened V by 3 bases and J by 3 bases, and 18 bases separated the two germline ends. This CDR3 region has 18 residues. Germline CDR1 reads SEHNR; CDR2 reads FQNEAQ (reference sequence). For the CDR3, the DNA is TGTGCCAGCAGCTTCGAGCGCCAGAGGTACGATGGGGCCAACGTCCTGACTTTC. Translation: CASSFERQRYDGANVLTF.

V is TRBV5-4 and J is TRBJ2-5, with D perhaps TRBD2 (6 bases). Germline V gene sequence: CDR1 SGHNT, CDR2 YYREEE (reference sequence). Deletions cut 0 bases from V and 3 bases from J, with 15 bases between. There are 16 residues in the CDR3. This chain's CDR3 is CASSLGGSREEETQYF. For the CDR3, the DNA is TGTGCCAGCAGCTTGGGGGGTTCCAGGGAGGAAGAGACCCAGTACTTC.

The J gene is TRBJ2-2, the V gene TRBV5-1; 10 nucleotides line up with TRBD2. V lost 4 bases and J lost 2; bases outside the gene matches: 5. CDR3 length equals 16 residues. Germline lookup yields CDR1 SGHRS and CDR2 YFSETQ. The CDR3 DNA sequence: TGCGCCAGCAGCAGAAGGACTAGCGGAAACACCGGGGAGCTGTTTTTT. Its translation is CASSRRTSGNTGELFF. The full variable domain, its missing parts supplied by reference TRBV5-1 and TRBJ2-2, is KAGVTQTPRYLIKTRGQQVTLSCSPISGHRSVSWYQQTPGQGLQFLFEYFSETQRNKGNFPGRFSGRQFSNSRSEMNVSTLELGDSALYLCASSRRTSGNTGELFFGEGSRLTVL.

V usage is TRBV6-1 and J usage is TRBJ1-4; D perhaps matches TRBD1 (6 bases). Trimming stripped 3 bases from V and 8 bases from J, with 19 bases between. Germline CDR1 and CDR2: MNHNS and SASEGT. CDR3 length equals 16 residues. CDR3 region: CASSESGARGNEKLFF. For the CDR3, the DNA is TGTGCCAGCAGTGAGTCGGGGGCGCGGGGGAACGAAAAACTGTTTTTT.

The rearrangement joins TRBV5-8 to TRBJ1-2; 7 bases agree with TRBD1. Germline lookup yields CDR1 SGHTS and CDR2 YDEGEE. CDR3 size: 13 residues. The trim removed 3 bases at V and 8 bases at J, leaving 7 bases unmatched. DNA of the CDR3: TGTGCCAGCAGCTGGGCAGGGGGGAAGGGCTACACCTTC. It is translated as CASSWAGGKGYTF.

This rearrangement joins TRBV7-3 to TRBJ2-7, with a weak D call TRBD1 (5 bases). The CDR3 runs 13 residues. Germline V gene sequence: CDR1 SGHTA, CDR2 FQGTGA. V gave up 5 bases and J gave up 3 bases, with 11 bases separating them. The DNA of the CDR3 is TGTGCCAGCAGCCAGGGCCCGGACTACGAGCAGTACTTC. Its translation: CASSQGPDYEQYF. Together with reference TRBV7-3 and TRBJ2-7, the CDR3 gives the full variable domain: GAGVSQTPSNKVTEKGKYVELRCDPISGHTALYWYRQSLGQGPEFLIYFQGTGAADDSGLPNDRFFAVRPEGSVSTLKIQRTERGDSAVYLCASSQGPDYEQYFGPGTRLTVT.

This chain connects TRBV4-1 to TRBJ2-5; D not certain. This CDR3 has 17 residues. Germline V gene lookup returns CDR1 MGHRA and CDR2 YSYEKL. Trimming removed 4 bases at V and 2 bases at J, with 20 bases between. The CDR3 reads CASSPQKLATPQETQYF. CDR3 nucleotides: TGCGCCAGCAGCCCCCAAAAGTTGGCGACACCTCAAGAGACCCAGTACTTC.

About this clone itself: The same CDR3 arises from other DNA sequences in this sample as well. This chain joins TRBV5-1 and TRBJ2-7; D uncertain. The CDR3 covers 13 residues. Germline V CDR1 and CDR2: SGHRS, YFSETQ. Trimming took 0 bases from V and 0 from J, leaving 4 bases between them. CDR3 region: CASSLGSSYEQYF. In nucleotides, the CDR3 is TGCGCCAGCAGCTTGGGGAGCTCCTACGAGCAGTACTTC.

The rearrangement uses TRBV2 and TRBJ2-7; 7 positions match TRBD1. The trim removed 11 bases at V and 0 bases at J, leaving 7 bases unmatched. Germline-derived CDR1 and CDR2 are SNHLY and FYNNEI. The CDR3 length is 13 residues. As DNA, the CDR3 is TGTGCCGGGAGAACAGGGGTCTCCTACGAGCAGTACTTC. It translates to CAGRTGVSYEQYF.

J is TRBJ2-7 and V is TRBV27; TRBD2 might be the D (6 bases). V dropped 6 bases and J dropped 0 bases, with 9 bases sitting between them. The CDR3 sequence is 13 residues long. Germline loops: CDR1 MNHEY, CDR2 SMNVEV (reference sequence). DNA for the CDR3: TGTGCCAGCAGAAGTAGCGGCTCCTACGAGCAGTACTTC. This gives the protein CASRSSGSYEQYF.

This chain uses TRBV9 with TRBJ1-4, with D possibly matching TRBD1 (5 bases). Trimming stripped 0 bases from V and 12 bases from J, with 12 bases between. CDR1 and CDR2 from the germline V gene are SGDLS and YYNGEE. The CDR3 totals 13 residues. Here the CDR3 reads CASSVGPQGELFF. The CDR3 DNA sequence: TGTGCCAGCAGCGTAGGCCCCCAGGGTGAACTGTTTTTT.

This clone was seen only once. The DNA of the CDR3 is TGTGCCAGCAGCTCCGGCACAGGGGGGAACACTGAAGCTTTCTTT. Translated, it gives CASSSGTGGNTEAFF. V gene TRBV7-2 combines with J gene TRBJ1-1, with 8 positions matching TRBD1. V lost 4 bases and J lost 1; bases outside the gene matches: 5. The CDR3 covers 15 residues. Germline V gene lookup returns CDR1 SGHTA and CDR2 FQGNSA.